This section outlines one TCR beta chain sequence together with its context. Just one base apart from a much larger clone, this may be a read error. Amplification targeted TCR beta CDR3 regions from RNA transcripts. With the HTBI primer set, the TCR CDR3 went through a first round of RT-PCR. TCRdb recomputed calls from the multiplex PCR reads with MiXCR, one row per CDR3 protein. In the table there are about 59,000 distinct CDR3 sequences, approximately 53% of which are singletons. In germline, CDR1 is GTSNPN, CDR2 SVGIG (reference sequence). V was clipped by 8 bases and J by 3 bases, with 14 bases between them. The CDR3 contains 12 residues. The sample originates from a study of T cells in Graves' hyperthyroidism and ophthalmopathy.

This TCR was recovered from a woman aged 55-69 years with Graves' ophthalmopathy. The chain joins TRBV30 to TRBJ2-7; D not resolved. Input material: blood. CDR3 DNA sequence: TGTGCCAGTGTAGGGAATCGCTACGAGCAGTACTTC. Amino acids: CASVGNRYEQYF.